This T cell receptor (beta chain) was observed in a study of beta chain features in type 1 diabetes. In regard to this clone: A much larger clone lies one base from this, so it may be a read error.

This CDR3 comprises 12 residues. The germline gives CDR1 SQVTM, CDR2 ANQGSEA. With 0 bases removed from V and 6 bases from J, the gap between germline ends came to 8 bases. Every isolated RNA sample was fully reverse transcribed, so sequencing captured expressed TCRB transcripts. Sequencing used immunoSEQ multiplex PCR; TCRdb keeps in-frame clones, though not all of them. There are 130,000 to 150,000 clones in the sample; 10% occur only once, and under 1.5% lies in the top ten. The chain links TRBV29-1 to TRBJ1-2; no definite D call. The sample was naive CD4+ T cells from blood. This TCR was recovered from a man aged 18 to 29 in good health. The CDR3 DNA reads TGCAGCGTTGAAGATCACGAGGATGGCTACACCTTC. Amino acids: CSVEDHEDGYTF.